The TCR beta chain under discussion was sequenced for a study of T cell responses to AZD1222 COVID-19 vaccine (dated by TCRdb to the early 2020s). Turning to the overall study: Because spike-specific TCR depth and breadth did not differ between the two schedules, AZD1222 recipients who got a second dose at roughly 4 weeks were pooled with those who got a second dose at roughly 12 weeks. A total of approximately 240 trial participants underwent TCR sequencing, of whom nearly 210 had received two doses of AZD1222 and 26 had received two doses of the MenACWY control vaccine. Trial participants were enrolled into age subgroups of 18-55, 56-69 and 70-plus years, which contained approximately 150, 28 and 58 TCR-sequenced participants, respectively.

The sample's time point label is to be understood as: baseline before first vaccination. The vaccinee samples were drawn from two UK trials, COV001 and COV002, one of which was a single-blind randomized controlled phase 2/3 trial testing AZD1222 (ChAdOx1 nCoV-19) in healthy adults. Trial participant PBMC samples were collected at day 0 and day 28 after the second dose for TCRbeta chain sequencing. Broader findings and caveats from the paper: Only six AZD1222 recipients were SARS-CoV-2 seropositive at baseline, limiting conclusions about previously exposed vaccinees. Because no samples from the day 14 peak response were available, repertoires could be characterized only after the peak T cell response. Nearly half of unique spike-specific TCRs reportedly recognized epitopes outside regions mutated in the B.1.351 and B.1.1.7 variants. The whole spike protein was spanned by vaccine-associated CD4 TCRs, and dominant responses were seen in regions 160-218 and 743-854. Participants were mostly white British and included more females than males, and it was suggested by the authors that clonal diversity may have been underestimated. The 56-69-year group was small, and its depth increase did not reach significance, likely because of low power. After two AZD1222 doses, spike-specific TCR breadth and depth were significantly higher than at day 0 and than in MenACWY recipients.

This clone is a singleton in its sample. Its antigen is currently not known. One base away there is no much larger clone; base qualities are not given. Reading from cysteine to phenylalanine, the CDR3 counts 12 amino acids. Only the CDR3 portion is preserved as DNA: 36 bases, with reading frame beginning at the first base. V ends up 2 bases short and J 4 bases short, with an unmatched junction base count of 2. The germline V gene (reference sequence) gives CDR1 as GTSNPN and CDR2 as SVGIG. The CDR3 regions of human TCRbeta chains were subjected to immunosequencing. The source study handled its data this way. Repertoire TCRs were matched against a reference library of SARS-CoV-2-specific TCRs generated with the MIRA antigen-specificity platform. Breadth was defined as the fraction of unique TCRs that were SARS-CoV-2-associated, and depth was defined as the fraction of total T cells that were SARS-CoV-2-associated. Using the MIRA data, each spike-specific TCR was mapped to the spike region that the TCR reacts to and placed in a CD4 or CD8 class. Log10-transformed breadth and depth values were compared by one-way ANOVA with Sidak's multiple comparisons tests. The table was pulled from immuneACCESS by TCRdb, which kept in-frame rearrangements only. Such tables lose some clones; where checked, under half of the loss comes from unresolved V genes, and the rest has no known cause. The V and J calls and clone size are taken from that table; D and trimming were inferred from the DNA. This sample lists roughly 120,000 clones; roughly 90% were detected once. The ten largest clonotypes hold 11% to 15% of the sample.

This TCR was recovered from an adult in good health. Recombination joined TRBV30 with TRBJ2-7, with 7 junctional bases fitting TRBD1. Sequenced material: peripheral blood, taken on day 0 of AZD1222 vaccination. The DNA reads TGTGCCTGGAGTACAGGGGCGTACGAGCAGTACTTC. Its amino acids are CAWSTGAYEQYF.